What follows are 16 T cell receptor beta chains derived from one specimen sequenced in a study of blood T cell repertoires in COVID-19. Data came from immunoSEQ multiplex PCR; TCRdb stores just in-frame clones and leaves some out. Here the sample spans 250,000 or so clones, approximately 89% being singletons. Sequenced input: PBMCs or T cells enriched from blood (not recorded which). These receptors were collected from a woman in her twenties or thirties who had been exposed to COVID-19.

This chain connects TRBV19 to TRBJ2-7; D ambiguous. Per germline, CDR1 LNHDA and CDR2 SQIVND (reference sequence). The CDR3 contains 15 residues. Deletions cut 5 bases from V and 5 bases from J, with 19 bases between. This CDR3 is CASSDGGALRHEQYF. The CDR3 coding sequence is TGTGCCAGTAGTGACGGCGGAGCTCTTCGCCACGAGCAGTACTTC.

The J gene is TRBJ1-1, the V gene TRBV7-2; D is uncertain. V gave up 1 base and J gave up 1 base, with 10 bases separating them. Germline V lookup: CDR1 SGHTA, CDR2 FQGNSA. The CDR3 sequence is 15 residues long. Here the CDR3 DNA reads TGTGCCAGCAGCTTAGGGAGCAAACCGAACACTGAAGCTTTCTTT. It codes for CASSLGSKPNTEAFF.

The chain employs TRBV3-1 (or the pseudogene TRBV3-2) and TRBJ2-5, with 11 bases identical to TRBD2. The CDR3 loop spans 17 amino acids. The junction had 8 bases not matched to a gene; V was cut back by 1 base and J by 4 bases. Germline lookup yields CDR1 LGHDT and CDR2 YNNKEL (reference sequence). The CDR3 region has the DNA TGTGCCAGCAGCCAAGGAACACTAGCGGGAGTGATAGAGACCCAGTACTTC. This translates into CASSQGTLAGVIETQYF.

The chain links TRBV10-3 to TRBJ2-7, with 11 bases matching TRBD1. CDR3 length equals 14 residues. CDR1 is ENHRY, CDR2 SYGVKD, per germline. V was pared by 4 bases and J by 7 bases, with 6 bases of the junction left unmatched. The chain's CDR3 is CAISGGQGVREQYF. The CDR3 DNA reads as TGTGCCATCAGTGGGGGACAGGGGGTTCGGGAGCAGTACTTC.

The chain has TRBV2 and TRBJ2-7; 9 bases agree with TRBD2. CDR3 length: 12 residues. CDR1 is SNHLY and CDR2 is FYNNEI in the germline V gene. V was pared by 6 bases and J by 6 bases, with 3 bases of the junction left unmatched. CDR3 DNA: TGTGCCAGCAGGGGACTAGCACCCGAGCAGTACTTC. Its translation: CASRGLAPEQYF.

This sequence joins TRBV27 and TRBJ2-7; D is undetermined. V was shortened by 0 bases and J by 5 bases, with 17 bases between the two germline ends. The CDR3 length is 16 residues. Germline V CDR1 and CDR2: MNHEY, SMNVEV (reference sequence). CDR3 protein: CASSLSGGRIVHEQYF. The CDR3 DNA is TGTGCCAGCAGTTTATCCGGCGGCAGAATCGTCCACGAGCAGTACTTC.

The genes are TRBV27 and TRBJ1-1; D uncertain. V lost 6 bases, J lost 1 base, and 9 bases lay in between. CDR3 length equals 13 residues. Germline loops: CDR1 MNHEY, CDR2 SMNVEV (reference sequence). The CDR3 bases are TGTGCCAGCAGCCTACAGCCGAACACTGAAGCTTTCTTT. Translated, it gives CASSLQPNTEAFF.

About this clone: A read error is possible here, since a much larger clone lies one base away. CDR3 sequence (DNA): TGTGCCAGCAGTTTAACGGGGAGCTATGGCTACACCTTC. Translation gives CASSLTGSYGYTF. The chain has TRBV28 and TRBJ1-2; no definite D call. Germline lookup yields CDR1 MDHEN and CDR2 SYDVKM. This CDR3 contains 13 residues. The V gene lost 2 bases and the J gene lost 4 bases, with 8 bases spanning the gap.

The rearrangement uses TRBV19 and TRBJ1-2; no definite D call. The CDR3 consists of 13 residues. Per germline, CDR1 LNHDA and CDR2 SQIVND (reference sequence). Trimming cost V 6 bases and J 5 bases, with 13 bases left between them. This CDR3 is CASRGPGIYGYTF. The CDR3 DNA reads as TGTGCCAGTAGAGGGCCGGGGATTTATGGCTACACCTTC.

This clone was found a few times. In DNA form, the CDR3 reads TGCGCCAGCAGTCAATCGGAACAGGCAGAATGGGAAAAACTGTTTTTT. Translated: CASSQSEQAEWEKLFF. The V call is TRBV23-1, the J call TRBJ1-4, with D perhaps TRBD1 (5 bases). TRBV23-1 is flagged as an ORF with uncertain function. V lost 0 bases to trimming and J lost 8 bases, with 16 bases between them. The CDR3 has 16 residues.

This clone was detected once. This sequence joins TRBV30 and TRBJ1-2; D uncertain. This CDR3 comprises 14 residues. The V gene lost 0 bases and the J gene lost 2 bases, with 10 bases spanning the gap. Germline CDR1 GTSNPN, CDR2 SVGIG (reference sequence). CDR3 in DNA: TGTGCCTGGAGTGTTGGAGTGAAGAACTATGGCTACACCTTC. This codes for CAWSVGVKNYGYTF.

The chain links TRBV28 to TRBJ1-5; perhaps TRBD1 as D (5 bases). The CDR3 has 15 amino acids. Germline CDR1 MDHEN, CDR2 SYDVKM. V was cut by 5 bases and J by 2 bases, with 13 bases left in between. CDR3 DNA sequence: TGTGCCAGCAGTCCACTTCCACAGGGCAATCAGCCCCAGCATTTT. Amino acids: CASSPLPQGNQPQHF.

This clone showed up just once. The chain recombines TRBV6-5 with TRBJ2-7; the D gene is possibly TRBD2 (5 bases). This CDR3 has 15 amino acids. V was trimmed by 9 bases and J by 4 bases, leaving 22 bases between them. Germline values: CDR1 MNHEY, CDR2 SVGAGI. The CDR3 region is CASSRRAGPMYEQYF. DNA for the CDR3: TGTGCCAGTTCCAGGCGGGCTGGACCAATGTACGAGCAGTACTTC.

This chain links TRBV6-5 with TRBJ1-6; D is ambiguous. CDR1 and CDR2 (germline): MNHEY, SVGAGI. Trimming took 5 bases from V and 4 from J, leaving 9 bases between them. The CDR3 has 14 residues. This chain's CDR3 is CASSRAYYNSPLHF. The DNA of the CDR3 is TGTGCCAGCAGTCGCGCGTATTATAATTCACCCCTCCACTTT.

The genes are TRBV5-3 and TRBJ1-2; the match to TRBD1 covers 8 bases. TRBV5-3 qualifies as an ORF whose function is uncertain. CDR3 size: 13 residues. V shed 4 bases and J 8 bases; nucleotides not matched to a gene: 7. The CDR3 here is CARSQGQGEGYTF. The CDR3 DNA follows: TGTGCCAGAAGCCAAGGACAGGGCGAAGGCTACACCTTC.

The chain recombines TRBV4-2 with TRBJ2-3; 7 bases agree with TRBD1. In germline, CDR1 is LGHNA, CDR2 YNFKEQ. Germline trimming cut 1 base from V and 0 bases from J; bases unmatched to any gene: 7. The CDR3 length is 17 residues. CDR3 amino acids: CASSQGGQSSSTDTQYF. The CDR3 coding sequence is TGTGCCAGCAGCCAAGGGGGACAGTCCTCTAGCACAGATACGCAGTATTTT.